The clone carrying this T cell receptor (beta chain) was seen at least ten times. There are 14 residues in the CDR3. V was clipped by 8 bases and J by 2 bases; unmatched bases: 8. The germline CDR1 and CDR2 sequences are SQVTM and ANQGSEA. This entry belongs to a study of early T cells in non-severe SARS-CoV-2 infection. A single record per CDR3 protein comes from TCRdb applying MiXCR to the 5' RACE reads. Among roughly 77,000 distinct CDR3 sequences, 12% were seen once, and the ten largest hold 4% to 5%. The chain employs TRBV29-1 and TRBJ2-1; 8 positions match TRBD1. This clonotype was obtained from an adult who was a healthcare worker with PCR-confirmed SARS-CoV-2 infection or an uninfected control (not recorded which). Sequencing input: whole blood. The CDR3 DNA sequence: TGCAGCCACAGTCGGGGACAGGCCTACAATGAGCAGTTCTTC. Translated: CSHSRGQAYNEQFF.